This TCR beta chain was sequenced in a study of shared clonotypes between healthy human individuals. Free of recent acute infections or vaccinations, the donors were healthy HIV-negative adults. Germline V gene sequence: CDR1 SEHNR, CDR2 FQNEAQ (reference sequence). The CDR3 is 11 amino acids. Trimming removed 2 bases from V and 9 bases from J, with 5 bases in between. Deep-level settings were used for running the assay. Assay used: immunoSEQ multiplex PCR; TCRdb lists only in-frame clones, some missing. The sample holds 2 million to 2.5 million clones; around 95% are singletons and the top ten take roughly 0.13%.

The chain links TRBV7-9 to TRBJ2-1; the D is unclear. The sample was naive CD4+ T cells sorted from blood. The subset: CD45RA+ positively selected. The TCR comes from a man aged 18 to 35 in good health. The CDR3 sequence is CASSLPGEQFF. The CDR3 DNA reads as TGTGCCAGCAGCTTACCGGGTGAGCAGTTCTTC.